Reported below is one TCR beta chain. The target antigen is unknown. J lost 5 bases, V lost 3 bases, and 7 bases had no gene match. Germline values: CDR1 LNHDA, CDR2 SQIVND (reference sequence). The CDR3 has 16 residues. This table comes from immunoSEQ multiplex PCR, and its TCRdb copy is limited to in-frame clones, with some not included. The listing records about 140,000 clones. The data belong to a study of T cell responses to AZD1222 COVID-19 vaccine. The study's findings and limits: AZD1222 recipients seropositive at baseline numbered only five or six. Unmutated variant regions are reportedly targeted by nearly half of spike-specific TCRs. Possibly, clonal diversity was underestimated; donors were largely white British and included more females. The span of vaccine-associated CD4 TCRs extended across spike, with dominance at 160-218 and 743-854.

V and J are TRBV19 and TRBJ2-5, with 12 bases matching TRBD2. What was sequenced was peripheral blood. This receptor was taken from an adult in good health. The chain's CDR3 is CASSIAASGGVETQYF. In nucleotides, the CDR3 is TGTGCCAGTAGTATTGCGGCTAGCGGGGGGGTGGAGACCCAGTACTTC.